This TCR beta chain was documented in a study of T cell repertoires in cytomegalovirus infection. Overall study: HLA-B-restricted CMV epitopes that are well studied were used alongside recently identified HLA-C-restricted ones. Public TCR beta signatures were indicative of both CMV infection and a matching HLA type. Study-wide results and caveats: Within the response measured ex vivo, HLA-C-restricted CMV-specific TCR beta clonotypes were dominant. The cumulative frequency of public TCR beta families identified carriers of CMV plus the relevant HLA.

One entry per CDR3 protein, called by TCRdb with MiXCR from the reads. Of around 800,000 distinct CDR3 sequences in the sample, roughly 33% were seen once. At least ten counts were recorded for this clonotype. The antigen is undetermined. The CDR3 has 13 amino acids. V gave up 7 bases and J gave up 5 bases, with 14 bases separating them. CDR1 and CDR2 (germline): SGHVS, FQNEAQ. The clonotype comes from a human donor in good health (CMV status not recorded). Some clones in this sample may be carry-over from other donors' samples. The sequencing here drew on cultured CD8+ T cells from PBMCs, taken from culture after CMV antigen stimulation. V is TRBV7-8 and J is TRBJ2-5, with D unclear. The CDR3 region has the DNA TGTGCCAGCAAGAGGATCCTTTCTGAGACCCAGTACTTC. Its translation: CASKRILSETQYF.